This is a list of T cell receptor beta chains from one sample in a study of persistence of HIV-infected CD4 T cells. The repertoire was sequenced with immunoSEQ multiplex PCR; TCRdb's copy has only in-frame clones and lacks some. This sample has tens of thousands of clones, with around 80% found just once. These receptors have no known antigen. This specimen was CD4+ T cells sorted from PBMCs after roughly 20-hour stimulation, taken from a patient who received antiretroviral therapy. These receptor sequences come from an adult man with HIV who was CMV-seropositive. CDR3s leave out the opening cysteine and the closing phenylalanine or tryptophan. Clone sizes are given selectively: once, few, many, or a class where the clone is expanded.

CDR3 | J | size | V
ASILREDVLT | TRBJ2-6 | NA | TRBV10-1
ASSRGTAQGTDTQY | TRBJ2-3 | NA | TRBV5-4
ASSPGFEGYGYT | TRBJ1-2 | few | TRBV28
ASARGYEQY | TRBJ2-7 | NA | TRBV19
ASSVDSGASTDTQY | TRBJ2-3 | NA | TRBV9
ASSHGTGGQDNSPLH | TRBJ1-6 | once | TRBV5-1
ASSDSTNAYEQY | TRBJ2-7 | NA | TRBV28
AISLQGQGSTEAF | TRBJ1-1 | few | TRBV10-3
ASSTYSGGTTYY | TRBJ2-3 | once | TRBV19
ATSEGRDEKLF | TRBJ1-4 | NA | TRBV10-2
ASSWSGPTEQF | TRBJ2-1 | NA | TRBV9
ASSLGGPGYGYT | TRBJ1-2 | NA | TRBV27